This T cell receptor (beta chain) emerged from a study of blood T cells in healthy people across ages. Study background: Template switching picked up about one barcoded beta molecule for each two T cells. Whole-study results and caveats: Estimates drawn from one million T cells were deemed to understate diversity.

The authors ran a second PCR of 7 to 11 cycles using a sample-barcoded 5' primer and a J-beta primer mix. Each cDNA molecule, via a template-switch adaptor with 12 random nucleotides, was tagged. TCRdb fed the 5' RACE reads into MiXCR, producing one record per CDR3 protein. The sample holds about 780,000 distinct CDR3 sequences, 60% to 80% seen once. Germline V lookup: CDR1 SGDLS, CDR2 YYNGEE. This CDR3 is 15 amino acids long. Deletions cut 4 bases from V and 5 bases from J, with 18 bases between. Healthy Caucasian individuals from Russia aged about 6 to 100 were enrolled as donors. About this clonotype: Its target is unknown.

This sequence joins TRBV9 and TRBJ2-5; D is unclear. Sequenced material: blood. The origin of this receptor is a man aged 25 to 40 in good health. The CDR3 loop is CASSPSDWFGETQYF. The CDR3 coding sequence is TGTGCCAGCAGCCCCTCAGACTGGTTCGGGGAGACCCAGTACTTC.